One sample yielded the 26 T cell receptor beta chains listed below, sequenced in a study of blood T cell repertoires in COVID-19. Using immunoSEQ multiplex PCR, the repertoire was profiled, and TCRdb retains in-frame clones only, with some absent. The sample lists roughly 65,000 clones, 80% to 85% seen once, with 15% to 19% in the top ten. The sequencing input was peripheral blood. These receptors were collected from an older man with acute or convalescent COVID-19.

This rearrangement joins TRBV6-5 to TRBJ1-5; the D is unclear. This CDR3 is built from 13 residues. V lost 3 bases and J lost 1, with 4 bases in between. The germline gives CDR1 MNHEY, CDR2 SVGAGI. The chain's CDR3 is CASSYLSNQPQHF. CDR3 sequence (DNA): TGTGCCAGCAGTTATCTGAGCAATCAGCCCCAGCATTTT.

This rearrangement joins TRBV27 to TRBJ2-5; 12 positions agree with TRBD2. In germline, CDR1 is MNHEY, CDR2 SMNVEV (reference sequence). V was clipped by 5 bases and J by 7 bases; unmatched bases: 8. The CDR3 is 15 amino acids. This chain's CDR3 is CASSPGTSGSGTQYF. The CDR3 coding sequence is TGTGCCAGCAGTCCTGGGACTAGCGGGTCTGGGACCCAGTACTTC.

CDR3 coding DNA: TGTGCCAGTAGACCCGGAGGGGGCAACGAGCAGTACTTC. It yields the protein CASRPGGGNEQYF. The chain employs TRBV19 and TRBJ2-7; TRBD1 is a possible D gene (7 bases). The CDR3 is made up of 13 amino acids. V lost 6 bases, J lost 5 bases, and 14 bases lay in between. The germline gives CDR1 LNHDA, CDR2 SQIVND (reference sequence).

This clone was observed a handful of times. V usage is TRBV3-1 (or the pseudogene TRBV3-2) and J usage is TRBJ1-1; D is unclear. Germline values: CDR1 LGHDT, CDR2 YNNKEL (reference sequence). This CDR3 has 13 amino acids. Trimming removed 1 base from V and 1 base from J, with 4 bases in between. The CDR3: CASSQGRNTEAFF. The CDR3 bases are TGTGCCAGCAGCCAAGGCAGGAACACTGAAGCTTTCTTT.

This clone came up many times. The rearrangement joins TRBV14 to TRBJ1-2; D not certain. Germline V lookup: CDR1 SGHDN, CDR2 FVKESK. V was shortened by 0 bases and J by 2 bases, with 10 bases between the two germline ends. The CDR3 has 15 amino acids. The CDR3 loop is CASSQEATANYGYTF. CDR3 in DNA: TGTGCCAGCAGCCAAGAGGCGACTGCGAACTATGGCTACACCTTC.

The chain employs TRBV19 and TRBJ1-1, with D unresolved. V lost 5 bases, J lost 1 base, and 11 bases lay in between. Germline assignment: CDR1 LNHDA and CDR2 SQIVND (reference sequence). The CDR3 contains 14 residues. For the CDR3, the DNA is TGTGCCAGTAGTCCGCGCTCATCGAACACTGAAGCTTTCTTT. It yields the protein CASSPRSSNTEAFF.

The table lists this clone with many counts. V and J are TRBV7-2 and TRBJ1-1; D is ambiguous. Germline assignment: CDR1 SGHTA and CDR2 FQGNSA. This CDR3 has 15 amino acids. The V and J ends lost 5 bases and 1 base respectively, with 14 bases between them. The CDR3 DNA reads TGTGCCAGCAGCCTAGTTAGCCTCTCGAACACTGAAGCTTTCTTT. Translation gives CASSLVSLSNTEAFF.

This chain uses TRBV19 with TRBJ2-3; unclear D gene. Between the trimmed V and J ends, which lost 5 bases and 6 bases, there was a span of 6 bases. Germline loops: CDR1 LNHDA, CDR2 SQIVND (reference sequence). This CDR3 is 11 amino acids long. This CDR3 is CASSELDTQYF. The CDR3 DNA reads as TGTGCCAGTAGTGAGTTGGATACGCAGTATTTT. Complete variable domain (other parts from reference TRBV19 and TRBJ2-3): DGGITQSPKYLFRKEGQNVTLSCEQNLNHDAMYWYRQDPGQGLRLIYYSQIVNDFQKGDIAEGYSVSREKKESFPLTVTSAQKNPTAFYLCASSELDTQYFGPGTRLTVL.

This clone was detected only once. The chain is built from TRBV5-8 and TRBJ2-3, with D tentatively TRBD1 (6 bases). CDR3 length equals 14 residues. Per germline, CDR1 SGHTS and CDR2 YDEGEE. Trimming stripped 0 bases from V and 4 bases from J, with 9 bases between. CDR3 sequence reads: CASSLGQVSDTQYF. CDR3 nucleotides: TGTGCCAGCAGCTTGGGACAGGTTTCAGATACGCAGTATTTT.

The chain combines TRBV18 with TRBJ1-2; TRBD1 is a possible D gene (5 bases). V lost 3 bases and J lost 4, with 9 bases in between. Germline V CDR1 and CDR2: KGHSH, LQKENI. This CDR3 has 13 amino acids. CDR3 coding DNA: TGTGCCAGCTCACCCAGGGATGGCTATGGCTACACCTTC. Its protein product is CASSPRDGYGYTF.

The CDR3 reads CASSPDRGLVSPEAFF. The CDR3 DNA reads TGTGCCAGCAGCCCGGACAGGGGGCTAGTGTCTCCTGAAGCTTTCTTT. The chain recombines TRBV3-1 (or the pseudogene TRBV3-2) with TRBJ1-1, with 11 positions matching TRBD1. The V and J ends lost 4 bases and 6 bases, in that order; junction bases with no gene match: 10. The CDR3 has 16 amino acids. Looked up from germline, CDR1 is LGHDT and CDR2 is YNNKEL (reference sequence).

This clone has more than one count but fewer than ten. CDR3 coding DNA: TGTGCCAGCAGCCATTCTCCGGGACACACCACCTACGAGCAGTACTTC. Translating it yields CASSHSPGHTTYEQYF. The chain uses TRBV7-9 and TRBJ2-7; weak D call: TRBD1 (6 bases). The CDR3 covers 16 residues. Germline values: CDR1 SEHNR, CDR2 FQNEAQ (reference sequence). Trimming shortened V by 5 bases and J by 2 bases, and 19 bases separated the two germline ends.

V and J are TRBV7-9 and TRBJ2-5; D perhaps matches TRBD1 (6 bases). The V gene's germline CDR1 is SEHNR and CDR2 FQNEAQ (reference sequence). Deletions cut 2 bases from V and 5 bases from J, with 12 bases between. The length of the CDR3 is 14 residues. The CDR3 nucleotides read TGTGCCAGCAGCTTATGGAACAGGGCTGAGACCCAGTACTTC. It specifies CASSLWNRAETQYF.

The CDR3 is CASSQTSPDTQYF. CDR3 DNA: TGTGCCAGCAGCCAGACTAGCCCGGATACGCAGTATTTT. The chain carries TRBV14 and TRBJ2-3; 7 nucleotides align to TRBD2. The CDR3 loop spans 13 amino acids. From germline, CDR1 is SGHDN and CDR2 FVKESK. V lost 3 bases to trimming and J lost 6 bases; unmatched junction nucleotides: 3.

This clone was seen more than once but under ten times. The V and J genes are TRBV19 and TRBJ1-2; 10 bases agree with TRBD1. The CDR3 sequence is 13 residues long. V shed 9 bases, J shed 4 bases, and the junction held 5 bases outside the gene matches. Germline-derived CDR1 and CDR2 are LNHDA and SQIVND (reference sequence). The CDR3: CASRDRGVYGYTF. In DNA form, the CDR3 reads TGTGCCAGCCGGGACAGGGGAGTCTATGGCTACACCTTC. Drawing the rest from reference TRBV19 and TRBJ1-2, the complete variable domain is DGGITQSPKYLFRKEGQNVTLSCEQNLNHDAMYWYRQDPGQGLRLIYYSQIVNDFQKGDIAEGYSVSREKKESFPLTVTSAQKNPTAFYLCASRDRGVYGYTFGSGTRLTVV.

The V gene is TRBV5-6, the J gene TRBJ1-6, with D perhaps matching TRBD1 (5 bases). This CDR3 region has 13 residues. CDR1 is SGHDT, CDR2 YYEEEE, per germline. The V end was cut by 4 bases, the J end by 8 bases, with 10 bases between. CDR3 sequence (DNA): TGTGCCAGCAGCGTCGGCAGGGATTCACCCCTCCACTTT. Translating it yields CASSVGRDSPLHF. The full variable domain, in which reference TRBV5-6 and TRBJ1-6 provide the parts outside the CDR3, is DAGVTQSPTHLIKTRGQQVTLRCSPKSGHDTVSWYQQALGQGPQFIFQYYEEEERQRGNFPDRFSGHQFPNYSSELNVNALLLGDSALYLCASSVGRDSPLHFGNGTRLTVT.

V is TRBV9 and J is TRBJ2-2, with a tentative D call TRBD1 (6 bases). Trimming left V 3 bases short and J 1 base short, with 13 bases between. CDR1 and CDR2 (germline): SGDLS, YYNGEE. This CDR3 has 16 amino acids. The CDR3 nucleotides read TGTGCCAGCAGCGGGGGGCCCCAGCGGAACACCGGGGAGCTGTTTTTT. It is translated as CASSGGPQRNTGELFF.

The chain recombines TRBV2 with TRBJ2-7; the match to TRBD2 covers 9 bases. The germline gives CDR1 SNHLY, CDR2 FYNNEI. The CDR3 contains 15 residues. V lost 8 bases, J lost 6 bases, and 14 bases stayed unmatched. Here the CDR3 reads CASLFSGRRLPEQYF. In DNA, the CDR3 is TGTGCCAGCCTCTTCAGCGGGAGGAGGTTGCCCGAGCAGTACTTC.

The chain joins TRBV19 to TRBJ1-1, with D tentatively TRBD1 (5 bases). Trimming took off 6 bases at V and 1 base at J, with 6 bases between the two ends. The CDR3 spans 12 residues. Germline V gives CDR1 LNHDA, CDR2 SQIVND (reference sequence). CDR3 amino acids: CASRGQNTEAFF. The CDR3 nucleotides are TGTGCCAGTAGAGGACAGAACACTGAAGCTTTCTTT.

V is TRBV9 and J is TRBJ2-5; a possible D gene is TRBD1 (5 bases). This CDR3 contains 11 residues. The germline gives CDR1 SGDLS, CDR2 YYNGEE. Trimming removed 3 bases from V and 5 bases from J, with 5 bases in between. The CDR3 loop is CASSEGETQYF. The CDR3 DNA reads TGTGCCAGCAGCGAGGGGGAGACCCAGTACTTC.

The CDR3 DNA sequence: TGTGCCACCCATAAGCACACTGAAGCTTTCTTT. This encodes CATHKHTEAFF. The chain links TRBV28 to TRBJ1-1; D remains unclear. V lost 10 bases and J 3 bases, leaving 9 bases between the germline ends. The CDR3 extends over 11 amino acids. Germline V gene lookup returns CDR1 MDHEN and CDR2 SYDVKM.

The gene calls are TRBV4-3 and TRBJ1-4, with 9 bases fitting TRBD1. The CDR3 is made up of 16 amino acids. The germline gives CDR1 LGHNA, CDR2 YSLEER. V lost 0 bases to trimming and J lost 7 bases; unmatched junction nucleotides: 6. In nucleotides, the CDR3 is TGCGCCAGCAGCCAAGATCTCGGGACAGGGAGTGAAAAACTGTTTTTT. Its translation is CASSQDLGTGSEKLFF.

The rearrangement uses TRBV7-9 and TRBJ1-6, with 7 bases identical to TRBD1. After removal of 5 bases from V and 9 bases from J, the junction contained 4 bases not matched to a gene. This CDR3 comprises 13 residues. The germline V gene encodes CDR1 SEHNR and CDR2 FQNEAQ (reference sequence). CDR3 DNA sequence: TGTGCCAGCAGCATAGGGACAGTTTCACCCCTCCACTTT. This gives the protein CASSIGTVSPLHF.

This clone was picked up many times. The rearrangement links TRBV27 to TRBJ2-1, with 12 positions matching TRBD1. Germline-derived CDR1 and CDR2 are MNHEY and SMNVEV (reference sequence). The CDR3 extends over 19 amino acids. The ends lost 6 bases at V and 7 bases at J; junction bases unmatched: 19. In nucleotides, the CDR3 is TGTGCCAGCAGAACCGCCGGGACAGGGGGCTTCTTACTGGGTAATGAGCAGTTCTTC. The encoded protein is CASRTAGTGGFLLGNEQFF.

This rearrangement joins TRBV6-1 to TRBJ1-1; D possibly corresponds to TRBD1 (6 bases). This CDR3 region has 13 residues. Trimming removed 2 bases from V and 7 bases from J, with 11 bases in between. Germline V CDR1 and CDR2: MNHNS, SASEGT. DNA for the CDR3: TGTGCCAGCAGTGAAAGGGGGAGGGGTGAAGCTTTCTTT. As protein: CASSERGRGEAFF.

V usage is TRBV6-2 or TRBV6-3 and J usage is TRBJ2-7, with D perhaps TRBD2 (5 bases). The CDR3 length is 15 residues. Trimming cost V 4 bases and J 1 base, with 14 bases left between them. CDR1 MNHEY and CDR2 SVGEGT come from the germline V gene. The CDR3 nucleotides read TGTGCCAGCAGTTCGTTGAGGGATGTATCCTACGAGCAGTACTTC. Its protein product is CASSSLRDVSYEQYF.